These T cell receptor beta chains were read from a single sample in a study of cytomegalovirus exposure and HLA in healthy donors. Clones were read by immunoSEQ multiplex PCR, and TCRdb kept only the in-frame ones, dropping some. The table includes 130,000 to 150,000 clones, approximately 79% detected once. The specimen sequenced was PBMCs. These TCRs come from a man aged 18 to 29 in good health and CMV-seropositive. The CDR3 runs from the conserved cysteine through the conserved F or W. A D gene is named only where the DNA matches it firmly. Size values are once, few and many counts, or a class for expanded clones, and some rows have none.

v_call,j_call,clone_size,d_call,cdr3_nt,cdr3_aa
TRBV9,TRBJ1-4,-,-,TGTGCCAGCAGCGTAGGTGGACAGCAAGGCCTTAATGAAAAACTGTTTTTT,CASSVGGQQGLNEKLFF
TRBV5-6,TRBJ1-2,-,TRBD1,TGTGCCAGCGGACAGGGGTCAGCTTCCACCTTC,CASGQGSASTF
TRBV14,TRBJ1-3,-,-,TGTGCCAGCAGCTCCGAGGGCTACTCTGGAAACACCATATATTTT,CASSSEGYSGNTIYF
TRBV5-1,TRBJ1-6,-,-,TGCGCCAGCAGCGCCCGACAGCAATATAATTCACCCCTCCACTTT,CASSARQQYNSPLHF
TRBV10-3,TRBJ2-5,few,TRBD2,TGTGCCATCAGTACCCCGAGCCTAGCGGGAGGCCGGGGAGAGACCCAGTACTTC,CAISTPSLAGGRGETQYF
TRBV5-1,TRBJ1-2,few,TRBD1,TGCGCCAGCAGCTTGGCGACAGGGAAATCCTATGGCTACACCTTC,CASSLATGKSYGYTF
TRBV6-1,TRBJ1-1,-,-,TGTGCCAGCAGTGAAATGAGGGTCACTACAAACACTGAAGCTTTCTTT,CASSEMRVTTNTEAFF
TRBV5-1,TRBJ1-4,-,-,TGCGCCAGCAGCCCCTCGAGGGGGAATGAAAAACTGTTTTTT,CASSPSRGNEKLFF
TRBV25-1,TRBJ1-1,-,-,TGTGCCAGCAGTGAAGGCCTGGGAGGGGGCACTGAAGCTTTCTTT,CASSEGLGGGTEAFF
TRBV6-5,TRBJ1-2,few,-,TGTGCCAGCAGTTACTCGACCAGGAACTATGGCTACACCTTC,CASSYSTRNYGYTF
TRBV6-1,TRBJ1-4,-,-,TGTGCCAGCAGAAATGCAGGTTCCAATGAAAAACTGTTTTTT,CASRNAGSNEKLFF
TRBV19,TRBJ2-1,-,-,TGTGCCAGTAGCGAAGCGGAGGACAATGAGCAGTTCTTC,CASSEAEDNEQFF
TRBV28,TRBJ2-7,once,-,TGTGCCAGCCACTCCCCCGAGGCGAACTCCTACGAGCAGTACTTC,CASHSPEANSYEQYF
TRBV13,TRBJ2-1,-,-,TGTGCCAGCATCAGACTTGGCCCGAGCAATGAGCAGTTCTTC,CASIRLGPSNEQFF
TRBV18,TRBJ2-7,-,-,TGTGCCAGCTCACCACCGGGTCGGACTCTCGAGCAGTACTTC,CASSPPGRTLEQYF
TRBV5-1,TRBJ2-1,once,-,TGCGCCAGCAGCCCCCGGACAGCTGAGGGAGAGCAGTTCTTC,CASSPRTAEGEQFF
TRBV15,TRBJ2-1,-,-,TGTGCCACCAGCAGAGGGGGGCAAACCTACAATGAGCAGTTCTTC,CATSRGGQTYNEQFF
TRBV5-1,TRBJ1-1,once,-,TGCGCCAGCAGCTTGGGGGGGCGCGGGGAAGCTTTCTTT,CASSLGGRGEAFF
TRBV13,TRBJ2-1,-,-,TGTGCCAGCAGCACCCCTCGGGAGCCCAACAATGAGCAGTTCTTC,CASSTPREPNNEQFF
TRBV27,TRBJ2-7,-,TRBD2,TGTGCCAGCAGTTTATTGGGGGGGTTCTACGAGCAGTACTTC,CASSLLGGFYEQYF
TRBV15,TRBJ2-7,-,-,TGTGCCACCAGCAGAGATGAGGCGGCAGCCGCCGGGCAGTACTTC,CATSRDEAAAAGQYF
TRBV5-1,TRBJ2-1,few,TRBD1,TGCGCCAGCAGCCCGGAGCCAGGGACAGGACTACCCTATGAGCAGTTCTTC,CASSPEPGTGLPYEQFF
TRBV27,TRBJ2-1,-,TRBD2,TGTGCCAGCAGTTGGGGACTAGCGGGGGGTTACAATGAGCAGTTCTTC,CASSWGLAGGYNEQFF
TRBV28,TRBJ2-2,-,TRBD1,TGTGCCAGCAGTCCGCCCGGACAGGGCTCCGGGGAGCTGTTTTTT,CASSPPGQGSGELFF
TRBV6-6,TRBJ1-1,-,-,TGTGCCAGCAGTTACGGTCCGGGGGTGGTGAACACTGAAGCTTTCTTT,CASSYGPGVVNTEAFF
TRBV7-3,TRBJ2-3,-,TRBD2,TGTGCCAGCAGCCCGAGACTAGCGACAGATACGCAGTATTTT,CASSPRLATDTQYF
TRBV10-3,TRBJ1-1,-,-,TGTGCCATCAGTGAGGGTAGCGGGGGCAGGGACACTGAAGCTTTCTTT,CAISEGSGGRDTEAFF
TRBV6-4,TRBJ1-1,-,-,TGTGCCAGCAGTGAACGGAGGGACACTGAAGCTTTCTTT,CASSERRDTEAFF
TRBV7-9,TRBJ1-2,few,-,TGTGCCAGCAGCCCACCCCCCGGAAGCTCGGGTGGCTACACCTTC,CASSPPPGSSGGYTF
TRBV6-6,TRBJ1-4,many,-,TGTGCTTCAGGGGTAGAAAAACTGTTTTTT,CASGVEKLFF
TRBV4-3,TRBJ1-5,-,-,TGCGCCAGCAGCCAAGATATAAAGGACAGACCCAATCAGCCCCAGCATTTT,CASSQDIKDRPNQPQHF
TRBV10-3,TRBJ2-2,-,TRBD1,TGTGCCATCAGGAGGACAGGGAACACCGGGGAGCTGTTTTTT,CAIRRTGNTGELFF
TRBV9,TRBJ2-3,-,-,TGTGCCAGCAGCAGAGAAACAGATACGCAGTATTTT,CASSRETDTQYF
TRBV28,TRBJ1-4,-,-,TGTGCCAGCAGTTTGAGCATAAGAAAACTGTTTTTT,CASSLSIRKLFF
TRBV6-1,TRBJ2-1,few,TRBD2,TGTGCCAGCAGTGAGGGTAGCGGGAGCGATGAGCAGTTCTTC,CASSEGSGSDEQFF
TRBV13,TRBJ2-7,-,TRBD2,TGTGCCAGCAGCCACCACTTGGCGGGAGGGCCTGGATCCTACGAGCAGTACTTC,CASSHHLAGGPGSYEQYF
TRBV18,TRBJ2-5,-,TRBD1,TGTGCCAGCTCACCACTTTCGACAGGGCGGGAAGAGACCCAGTACTTC,CASSPLSTGREETQYF
TRBV7-2,TRBJ1-5,-,TRBD1,TGTGCCAGCAGCTTGACAGGGGATCAGCCCCAGCATTTT,CASSLTGDQPQHF
TRBV7-9,TRBJ2-1,-,-,TGTCCCAGCAGCCACACCTTACGCTCCTACAATGAGCAGTTCTTC,CPSSHTLRSYNEQFF
TRBV27,TRBJ1-1,-,-,TGTGCCAGCTGCCCTTACGGCGGCGGGAACACTGAAGCTTTCTTT,CASCPYGGGNTEAFF
TRBV4-2,TRBJ2-7,-,TRBD2,TGTGCCAGCAGCAAACTTAGCGGGCGCTCCTACGAGCAGTACTTC,CASSKLSGRSYEQYF
TRBV5-4,TRBJ1-2,-,TRBD1,TGTGCCAGCAGCCAACAGGGGGGCTATGGCTACACCTTC,CASSQQGGYGYTF
TRBV21-1,TRBJ2-3,-,-,TGTGCCAGCAGCAAATACAGGATTAGCACAGATACGCAGTATTTT,CASSKYRISTDTQYF
TRBV27,TRBJ2-7,-,-,TGTGCCAGCATCGCAAGGGGCAGGGGAAAGTCCTACGAGCAGTACTTC,CASIARGRGKSYEQYF
TRBV7-9,TRBJ2-7,-,-,TGTTCCAGCAGCTCGGGCTCCTACGAGCAGTACTTC,CSSSSGSYEQYF
TRBV18,TRBJ2-7,-,-,TGTGCCAGCTCGCCTCTTCTCCAGGTCTCCTACGAGCAGTACTTC,CASSPLLQVSYEQYF
TRBV5-6,TRBJ2-1,-,TRBD2,TGTGCCAGCAACCAAGGACTAGCCTGGAATGAGCAGTTCTTC,CASNQGLAWNEQFF